Listed below are T cell receptor beta chains from one sample, sequenced in a study of blood T cell repertoires in COVID-19. Clones were sequenced by immunoSEQ multiplex PCR, and TCRdb holds only the in-frame ones, with some missing. The profile covers around 250,000 clones, with approximately 88% appearing a single time and 2.5% to 4% taken by the ten largest. The sample was PBMCs or T cells enriched from blood (not recorded which). Every receptor here comes from a woman in her forties who had been exposed to COVID-19. Both conserved end residues are part of each CDR3. A D gene is named only where the DNA matches it firmly. Clone size, where shown, is once, few, many, or a class for clones that have expanded.

d_gene	v_gene	abundance	j_gene	CDR3nt	CDR3aa
.	TRBV7-2	.	TRBJ1-2	TGTGCCAGCAGCTTATTCGGCGGAGGCTACACCTTC	CASSLFGGGYTF
.	TRBV7-3	.	TRBJ2-1	TGTGCCAGCAGCCCCATCGGCGGGGCAGGATTGGATGAGCAGTTCTTC	CASSPIGGAGLDEQFF
.	TRBV3-1/TRBV3-2	.	TRBJ2-7	TGTGCCAGCAGCCAAGGTGCGACTGGAGCGTACGAGCAGTACTTC	CASSQGATGAYEQYF
TRBD1	TRBV7-9	.	TRBJ2-7	TGTGCCAGCAGCTTAAGTGCCCCGGGACAGGGGGTATACGAGCAGTACTTC	CASSLSAPGQGVYEQYF
.	TRBV7-2	.	TRBJ1-6	TGTGCCAGCAGCTTGTCTCGGACAGATTCACCCCTCCACTTT	CASSLSRTDSPLHF
.	TRBV11-2	.	TRBJ1-3	TGTGCCAGCAGCTTGAGGGGGGGAGTCATTGGAAACACCATATATTTT	CASSLRGGVIGNTIYF
.	TRBV19	.	TRBJ1-2	TGTGCCAGTAGGGCGGGGGCGGTCTCTGGCTACACCTTC	CASRAGAVSGYTF
TRBD2	TRBV24-1	.	TRBJ2-2	TGTGCCACCAGTGACCAAACTAGCGGGAACACCGGGGAGCTGTTTTTT	CATSDQTSGNTGELFF
.	TRBV10-1	.	TRBJ2-1	TGCGCCAGCATGTCAGGCGGAGACAAGGGGGATTACAATGAGCAGTTCTTC	CASMSGGDKGDYNEQFF
TRBD2	TRBV9	.	TRBJ2-3	TGTGCCAGCAGCGATAGCGGGGGTGCCACAGATACGCAGTATTTT	CASSDSGGATDTQYF
.	TRBV19	.	TRBJ1-6	TGTGCCAGTAGTTTTGTCGGGGGGACTAATTCACCCCTCCACTTT	CASSFVGGTNSPLHF
.	TRBV10-3	.	TRBJ2-1	TGTGCCATCAGTGAGTCAGGTTGGCAGGGGATAGGTGAGCAGTTCTTC	CAISESGWQGIGEQFF
TRBD1	TRBV28	.	TRBJ1-2	TGTGCCAGCAGAAACAGGGGTTCTAACTATGGCTACACCTTC	CASRNRGSNYGYTF
TRBD1	TRBV7-8	few	TRBJ1-3	TGTGCCAGCAGCTCCCTGACAGGGGTTAACTCTGGAAACACCATATATTTT	CASSSLTGVNSGNTIYF
.	TRBV21-1	.	TRBJ1-3	TGTGCCAGCAGCAAGGGGGGACAGGGGAGGTCTGGAAACACCATATATTTT	CASSKGGQGRSGNTIYF
.	TRBV21-1	.	TRBJ2-7	TGTGCCAGCACCTCCGGGACAGGGGCCCGCGGGCCCGACGAGCAGTACTTC	CASTSGTGARGPDEQYF
.	TRBV27	.	TRBJ1-2	TGTGCCAGCAGTCCAGGGGTCTTGAAGGGAAGGGGGATATATGGCTACACCTTC	CASSPGVLKGRGIYGYTF
TRBD1	TRBV11-3	.	TRBJ1-1	TGTGCCAGCAGCCGACAGGGAACTGAAGCTTTCTTT	CASSRQGTEAFF
.	TRBV7-6	.	TRBJ1-1	TGTGCCAGCAGCTTAATCGGGGGATTAGGGGCCGAGGCTTTCTTT	CASSLIGGLGAEAFF
TRBD1	TRBV2	few	TRBJ2-2	TGTGCCAGCAGCCCCAGGACAGGGGGGACCGGGGAGCTGTTTTTT	CASSPRTGGTGELFF
.	TRBV6-2/TRBV6-3	.	TRBJ1-6	TGTGCCAGCAGTTACTCCTCAACTGCGGGGGGTTCACCCCTCCACTTT	CASSYSSTAGGSPLHF